Given below is one TCR beta chain in context. The sample is drawn from a study of control samples from healthy donors and cancer patients. Germline V gene data show CDR1 as MNHEY and CDR2 as SVGEGT. This CDR3 spans 14 amino acids. The V gene lost 7 bases and the J gene lost 5 bases, with 18 bases spanning the gap. Profiled with immunoSEQ multiplex PCR; TCRdb holds only in-frame clones, not every one. In the table there are fewer than 200,000 clones, approximately 92% of which are singletons. The receptor was isolated from a man aged 25-45 years in good health. Sequenced input: blood. The chain combines TRBV6-2 or TRBV6-3 with TRBJ2-7; no definite D call. CDR3 nucleotides: TGTGCCAGCACCCCCCCTCTGCATACCGACGAGCAGTACTTC. Its translation: CASTPPLHTDEQYF.